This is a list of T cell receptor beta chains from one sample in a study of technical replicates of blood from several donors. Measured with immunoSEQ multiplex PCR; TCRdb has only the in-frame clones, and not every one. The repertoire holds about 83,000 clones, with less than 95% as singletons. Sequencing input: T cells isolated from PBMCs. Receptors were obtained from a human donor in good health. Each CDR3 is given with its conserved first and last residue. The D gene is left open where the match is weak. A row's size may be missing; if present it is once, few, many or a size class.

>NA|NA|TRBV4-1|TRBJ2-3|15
TGCGCCAGCAGCCAAGACTCAAAGGGGACAGATACGCAGTATTTT
CASSQDSKGTDTQYF
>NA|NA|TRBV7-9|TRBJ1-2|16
TGTGCCAGCAGCTCCGACGGACAGAGCTATAACTATGGCTACACCTTC
CASSSDGQSYNYGYTF
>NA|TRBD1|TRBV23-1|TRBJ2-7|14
TGCGCCAGCAGCACAGGGGGACTCTCCTACGAGCAGTACTTC
CASSTGGLSYEQYF
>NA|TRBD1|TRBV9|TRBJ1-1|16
TGTGCCAGCAGCGTAGAACAGGGGGGAAGGGGCACTGAAGCTTTCTTT
CASSVEQGGRGTEAFF
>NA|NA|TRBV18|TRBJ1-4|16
TGTGCCAGCTCATCCACTTCTAGCGCAACTAATGAAAAACTGTTTTTT
CASSSTSSATNEKLFF
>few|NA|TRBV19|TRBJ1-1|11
TGTGCCAGTTCACAGGTCTCTGAAGCTTTCTTT
CASSQVSEAFF
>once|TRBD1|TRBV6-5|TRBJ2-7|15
TGTGCCAGCAGCCCGACGGGACAGGGAGGGTACGAGCAGTACTTC
CASSPTGQGGYEQYF
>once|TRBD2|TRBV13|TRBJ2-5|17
TGTGCCAGCAGCTCAGACAGCTTGGGACTAGCGGAAGAGACCCAGTACTTC
CASSSDSLGLAEETQYF
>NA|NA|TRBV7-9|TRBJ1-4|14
TGTGCCAGCAGCTCCGAGAACTCGAATGAAAAACTGTTTTTT
CASSSENSNEKLFF
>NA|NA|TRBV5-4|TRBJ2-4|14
TGTGCCAGCAGCCTACAGGGCGGCAAAAACATTCAGTACTTC
CASSLQGGKNIQYF
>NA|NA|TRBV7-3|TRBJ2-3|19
TGTGCCAGCAGCTTAATCCTCTTTGGGAGGCGTACAGGCACAGATACGCAGTATTTT
CASSLILFGRRTGTDTQYF
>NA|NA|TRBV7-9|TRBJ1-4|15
TGTGCCAGCAGCTCCCAGGGCTCAACTAATGAAAAACTGTTTTTT
CASSSQGSTNEKLFF
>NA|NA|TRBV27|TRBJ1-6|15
TGTGCCAGCAGTTTTGGGAGCTCCTATAATTCACCCCTCCACTTT
CASSFGSSYNSPLHF
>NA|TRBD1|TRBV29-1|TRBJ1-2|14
TGCAGCGTGTGGCCGGGACAGGGGCCCAATGGCTACACCTTC
CSVWPGQGPNGYTF
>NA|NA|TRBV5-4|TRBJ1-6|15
TGTGCCAGCAGCTTAGGGCAGGGTATGAATTCACCCCTCCACTTT
CASSLGQGMNSPLHF
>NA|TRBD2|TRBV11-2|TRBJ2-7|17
TGTGCCAGCAGCTTAGGACTAGCGGGGGGCAAACCCTACGAGCAGTACTTC
CASSLGLAGGKPYEQYF
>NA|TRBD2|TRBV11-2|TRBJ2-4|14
TGTGCCAGCAGCCCCGGGGGGGACAAAAACATTCAGTACTTC
CASSPGGDKNIQYF
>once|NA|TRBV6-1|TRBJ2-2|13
TGTGCCAGCAGTGAAGACCCTACGGGGGAGCTGTTTTTT
CASSEDPTGELFF
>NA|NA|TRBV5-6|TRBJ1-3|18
TGTGCCAGCAGCTCCACCCCTAACAGGGAACTCTCTGGAAACACCATATATTTT
CASSSTPNRELSGNTIYF
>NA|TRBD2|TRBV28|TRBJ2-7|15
TGTGCCAGCAGTTTATGGGGACTAGAGTTCTTCGAGCAGTACTTC
CASSLWGLEFFEQYF
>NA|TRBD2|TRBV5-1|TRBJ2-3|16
TGCGCCAGCAGCTTGGATCGAGCGGGAGCGGTAGATACGCAGTATTTT
CASSLDRAGAVDTQYF
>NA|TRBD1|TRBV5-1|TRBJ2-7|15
TGCGCCAGCAGCTTGAATTACAGGGGCGTCCACGAGCAGTACTTC
CASSLNYRGVHEQYF
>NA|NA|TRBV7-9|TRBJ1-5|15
TGTGCCAGCAGCCCCATGGGGGGAGGCAATCAGCCCCAGCATTTT
CASSPMGGGNQPQHF
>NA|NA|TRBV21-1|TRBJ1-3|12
TGTGCCAGCAGCAAGGGGGGACAGCAAGTGAATTTT
CASSKGGQQVNF
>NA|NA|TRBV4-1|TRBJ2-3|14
TGCGCCAGCAGCCCCTGGACAGATGCAGATACGCAGTATTTT
CASSPWTDADTQYF